The TCR beta chain under discussion was sequenced for a study of blood T cell repertoires in COVID-19. Study as a whole: The United States, Italy and Spain were the sources of the acute and convalescent COVID-19 samples.

This table comes from immunoSEQ multiplex PCR, and its TCRdb copy is limited to in-frame clones, with some not included. Among some 180,000 clones, about 76% were seen once, and the ten largest hold 8.5% to 10%. The CDR3 extends over 17 amino acids. Germline lookup yields CDR1 KGHSH and CDR2 LQKENI. After removal of 5 bases from V and 6 bases from J, the junction contained 13 bases not matched to a gene. The genes are TRBV18 and TRBJ2-3; 11 nucleotides line up with TRBD2. The material sequenced was peripheral blood. The receptor's source is a woman in her forties or fifties with active or convalescent COVID-19. The CDR3 bases are TGTGCCAGCTCATCCGGACTAGCGGGCGGTGGTGGCGATACGCAGTATTTT. It translates to CASSSGLAGGGGDTQYF.